This T cell receptor beta chain came from a study of T cell responses to AZD1222 COVID-19 vaccine. The assay was immunoSEQ multiplex PCR, and TCRdb's table has in-frame clones only and misses some. The table lists 85,000 to 90,000 clones, around 90% of them singletons. This clone was counted at least ten times. The antigen is undetermined. There are 16 residues in the CDR3. With 1 base clipped from V and 4 bases from J, the junction kept 2 bases outside the gene matches. CDR1 is MGHRA and CDR2 is YSYEKL in the germline V gene. Whole-study findings and limits: A rise in Spike-specific TCR breadth and depth followed two AZD1222 doses. Among spike-specific TCRs, nearly half reportedly target unmutated variant regions.

This material consisted of peripheral blood, taken 28 days after the second AZD1222 dose. The receptor's source is an adult who received the AZD1222 COVID-19 vaccine. The V and J genes are TRBV4-1 and TRBJ1-6, with 9 bases that match TRBD1. The CDR3 region has the DNA TGCGCCAGCAGCCAAGGGGACAGGGAGTATAATTCACCCCTCCACTTT. It encodes CASSQGDREYNSPLHF.